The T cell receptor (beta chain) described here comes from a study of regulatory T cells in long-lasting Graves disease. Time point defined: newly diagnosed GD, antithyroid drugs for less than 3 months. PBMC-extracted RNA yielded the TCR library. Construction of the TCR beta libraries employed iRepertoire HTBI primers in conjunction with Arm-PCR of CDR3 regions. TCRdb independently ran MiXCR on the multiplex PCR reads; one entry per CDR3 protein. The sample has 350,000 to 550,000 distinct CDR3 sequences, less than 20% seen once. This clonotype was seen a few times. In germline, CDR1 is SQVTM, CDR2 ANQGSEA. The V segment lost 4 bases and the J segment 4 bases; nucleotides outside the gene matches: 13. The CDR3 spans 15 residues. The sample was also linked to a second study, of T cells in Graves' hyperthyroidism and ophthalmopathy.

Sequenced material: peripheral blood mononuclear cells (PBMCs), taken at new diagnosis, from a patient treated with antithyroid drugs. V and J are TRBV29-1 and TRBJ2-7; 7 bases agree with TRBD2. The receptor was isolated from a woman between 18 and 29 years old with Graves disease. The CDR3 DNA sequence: TGCAGCGTTGGAACGGGAGGAGGCATTGGGTACGAGCAGTACTTC. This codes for CSVGTGGGIGYEQYF.